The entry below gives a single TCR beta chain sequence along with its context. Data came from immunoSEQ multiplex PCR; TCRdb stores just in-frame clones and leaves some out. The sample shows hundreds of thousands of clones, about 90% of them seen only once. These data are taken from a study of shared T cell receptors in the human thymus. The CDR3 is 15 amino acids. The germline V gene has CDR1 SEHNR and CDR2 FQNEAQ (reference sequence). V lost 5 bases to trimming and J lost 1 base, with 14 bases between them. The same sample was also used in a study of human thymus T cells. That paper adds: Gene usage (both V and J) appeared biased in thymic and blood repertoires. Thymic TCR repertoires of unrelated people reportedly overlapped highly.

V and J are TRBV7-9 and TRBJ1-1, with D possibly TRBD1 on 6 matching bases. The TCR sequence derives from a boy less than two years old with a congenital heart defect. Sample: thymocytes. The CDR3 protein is CASSQVGGANTEAFF. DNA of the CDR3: TGTGCCAGCAGCCAAGTGGGGGGGGCGAACACTGAAGCTTTCTTT.